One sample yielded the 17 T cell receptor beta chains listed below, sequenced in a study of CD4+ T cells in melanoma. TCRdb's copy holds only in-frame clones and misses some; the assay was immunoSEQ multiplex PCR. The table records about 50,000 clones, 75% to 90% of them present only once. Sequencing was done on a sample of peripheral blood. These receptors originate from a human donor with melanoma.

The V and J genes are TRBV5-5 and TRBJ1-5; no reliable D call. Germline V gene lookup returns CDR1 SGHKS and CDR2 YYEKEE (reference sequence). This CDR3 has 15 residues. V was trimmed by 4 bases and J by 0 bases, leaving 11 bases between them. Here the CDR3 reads CASSPMGYSNQPQHF. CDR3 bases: TGTGCCAGCAGCCCCATGGGGTATAGCAATCAGCCCCAGCATTTT.

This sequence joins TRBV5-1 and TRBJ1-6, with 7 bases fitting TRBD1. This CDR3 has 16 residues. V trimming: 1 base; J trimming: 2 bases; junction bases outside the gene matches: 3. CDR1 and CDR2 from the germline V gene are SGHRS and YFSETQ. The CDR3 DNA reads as TGCGCCAGCAGCTTGCCAGGGGGGACCTATAATTCACCCCTCCACTTT. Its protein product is CASSLPGGTYNSPLHF.

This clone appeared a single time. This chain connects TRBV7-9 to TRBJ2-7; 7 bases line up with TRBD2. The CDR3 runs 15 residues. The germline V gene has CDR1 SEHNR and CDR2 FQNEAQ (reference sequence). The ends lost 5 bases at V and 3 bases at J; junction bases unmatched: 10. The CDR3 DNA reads TGTGCCAGCAGCCCCCTAGCGGAGGGGATCTACGAGCAGTACTTC. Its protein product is CASSPLAEGIYEQYF.

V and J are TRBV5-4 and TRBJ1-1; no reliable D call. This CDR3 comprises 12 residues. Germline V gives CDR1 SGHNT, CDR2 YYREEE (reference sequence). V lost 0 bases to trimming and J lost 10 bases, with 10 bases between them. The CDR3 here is CASSLGGEGAFF. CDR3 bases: TGTGCCAGCAGCTTGGGGGGAGAGGGAGCTTTCTTT.

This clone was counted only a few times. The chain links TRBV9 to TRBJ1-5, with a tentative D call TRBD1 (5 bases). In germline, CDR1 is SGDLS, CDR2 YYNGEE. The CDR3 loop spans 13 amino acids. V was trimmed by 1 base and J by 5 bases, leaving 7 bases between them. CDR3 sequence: CASSVQGDQPQHF. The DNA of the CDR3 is TGTGCCAGCAGCGTACAGGGTGATCAGCCCCAGCATTTT.

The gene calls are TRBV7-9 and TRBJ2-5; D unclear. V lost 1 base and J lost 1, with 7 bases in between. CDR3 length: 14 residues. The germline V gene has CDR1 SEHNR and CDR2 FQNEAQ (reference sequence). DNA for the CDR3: TGTGCCAGCAGCTTAGTGGGATCCCAAGAGACCCAGTACTTC. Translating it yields CASSLVGSQETQYF. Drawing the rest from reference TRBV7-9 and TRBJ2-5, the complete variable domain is DTGVSQNPRHKITKRGQNVTFRCDPISEHNRLYWYRQTLGQGPEFLTYFQNEAQLEKSRLLSDRFSAERPKGSFSTLEIQRTEQGDSAMYLCASSLVGSQETQYFGPGTRLLVL.

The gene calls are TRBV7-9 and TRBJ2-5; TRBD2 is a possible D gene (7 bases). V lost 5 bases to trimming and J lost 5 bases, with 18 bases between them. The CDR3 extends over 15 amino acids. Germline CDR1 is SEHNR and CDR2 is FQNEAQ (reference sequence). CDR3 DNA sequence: TGTGCCAGCAGCCCCCGGGGGGCGGGGCAGGAGACCCAGTACTTC. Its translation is CASSPRGAGQETQYF.

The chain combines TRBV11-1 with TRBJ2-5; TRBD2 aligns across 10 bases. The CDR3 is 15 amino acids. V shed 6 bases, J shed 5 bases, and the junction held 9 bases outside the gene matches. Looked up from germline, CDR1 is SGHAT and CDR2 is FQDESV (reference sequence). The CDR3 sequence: CASRPSGGAWETQYF. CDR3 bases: TGTGCCAGCAGACCGAGCGGGGGGGCTTGGGAGACCCAGTACTTC.

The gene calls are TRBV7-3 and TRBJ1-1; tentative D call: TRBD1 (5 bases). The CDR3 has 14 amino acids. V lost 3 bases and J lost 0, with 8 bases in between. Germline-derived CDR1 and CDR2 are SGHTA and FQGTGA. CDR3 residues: CASSLGGMNTEAFF. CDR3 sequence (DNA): TGTGCCAGCAGCTTGGGGGGGATGAACACTGAAGCTTTCTTT.

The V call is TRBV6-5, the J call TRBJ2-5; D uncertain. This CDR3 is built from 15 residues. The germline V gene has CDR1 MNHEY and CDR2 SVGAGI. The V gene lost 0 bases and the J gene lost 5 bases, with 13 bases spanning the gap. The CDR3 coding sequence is TGTGCCAGCAGTTACTCGATCGGGTCACAGGAGACCCAGTACTTC. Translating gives CASSYSIGSQETQYF.

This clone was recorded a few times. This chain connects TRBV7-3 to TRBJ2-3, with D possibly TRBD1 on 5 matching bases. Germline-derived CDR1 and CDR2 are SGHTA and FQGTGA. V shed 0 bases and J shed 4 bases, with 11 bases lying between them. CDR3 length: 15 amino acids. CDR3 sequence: CASSLTLGEADTQYF. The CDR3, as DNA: TGTGCCAGCAGCTTAACGTTAGGGGAAGCAGATACGCAGTATTTT.

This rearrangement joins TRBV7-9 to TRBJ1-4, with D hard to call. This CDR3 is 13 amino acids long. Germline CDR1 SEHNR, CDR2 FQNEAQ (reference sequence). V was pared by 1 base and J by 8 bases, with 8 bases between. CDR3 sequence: CASSLDSNEKLFF. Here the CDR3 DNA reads TGTGCCAGCAGCTTAGACTCAAACGAAAAACTGTTTTTT.

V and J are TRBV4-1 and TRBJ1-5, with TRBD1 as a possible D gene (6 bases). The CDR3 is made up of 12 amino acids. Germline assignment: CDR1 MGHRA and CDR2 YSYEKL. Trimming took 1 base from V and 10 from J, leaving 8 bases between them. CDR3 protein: CASSQGGRPQHF. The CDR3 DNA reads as TGCGCCAGCAGCCAAGGGGGGCGACCCCAGCATTTT.

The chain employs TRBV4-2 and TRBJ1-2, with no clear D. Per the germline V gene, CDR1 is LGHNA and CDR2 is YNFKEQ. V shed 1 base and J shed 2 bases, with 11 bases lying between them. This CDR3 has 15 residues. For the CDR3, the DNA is TGTGCCAGCAGCCAAGTATCCGGGTTCAACTATGGCTACACCTTC. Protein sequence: CASSQVSGFNYGYTF.

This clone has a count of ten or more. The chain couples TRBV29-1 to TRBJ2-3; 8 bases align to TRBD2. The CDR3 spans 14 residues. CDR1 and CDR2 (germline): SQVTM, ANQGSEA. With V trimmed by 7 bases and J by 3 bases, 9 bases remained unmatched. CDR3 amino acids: CSASPGLGTDTQYF. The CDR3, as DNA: TGCAGCGCCTCACCGGGACTAGGTACAGATACGCAGTATTTT.

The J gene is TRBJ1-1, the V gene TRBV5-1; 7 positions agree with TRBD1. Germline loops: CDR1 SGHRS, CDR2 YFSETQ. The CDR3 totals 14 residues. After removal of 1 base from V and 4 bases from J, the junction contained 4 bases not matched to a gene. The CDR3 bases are TGCGCCAGCAGCTTGAGGGCAGGGGGCACTGAAGCTTTCTTT. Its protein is CASSLRAGGTEAFF.

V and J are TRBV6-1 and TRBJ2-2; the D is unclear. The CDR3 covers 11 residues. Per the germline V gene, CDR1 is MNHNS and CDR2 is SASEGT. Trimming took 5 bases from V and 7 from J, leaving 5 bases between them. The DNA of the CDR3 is TGTGCCAGCAGTTACGGCGGGGAGCTGTTTTTT. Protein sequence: CASSYGGELFF.